This T cell receptor (beta chain) was captured by sequencing in a study of blood T cell repertoires in COVID-19. Turning to the study itself: The study drew acute and convalescent COVID-19 samples from the United States, Italy and Spain. T cells, B-cell-depleted T cells, or PBMCs supplied cDNA or gDNA.

J was trimmed by 8 bases and V by 1 base; bases with no gene match: 11. The CDR3 covers 16 residues. CDR1 is MNHEY, CDR2 SMNVEV, per germline (reference sequence). Authors' processing steps: Amplification from reference gene primers served as the basis for estimated nucleated cell counts. Libraries were prepared by immunoSEQ multiplex PCR; TCRdb keeps only in-frame clonotypes and omits some of them. That table supplies the V and J calls and clone size; D and trimming were determined from the DNA. The sample lists approximately 37,000 clones, more than 70% seen once, with about two fifths in the top ten.

This clonotype originated in a man in his 60s with active or convalescent COVID-19. Sequences were obtained from peripheral blood. This chain links TRBV27 with TRBJ1-2, with 9 bases identical to TRBD1. The CDR3, as DNA: TGTGCCAGCAGTTTATACAGGGGGCTAGGATTGGGGGGCTACACCTTC. It yields the protein CASSLYRGLGLGGYTF.